This T cell receptor beta chain was captured by sequencing in a study of shared clonotypes between healthy human individuals. The overall study: Three plates were used per donor for CD4 naive, three for CD4 memory, two for CD8 naive and one for CD8 memory. Study-wide results and caveats: Clonotypes that were shared across four donors made up approximately 5.1% of naive CD4 clonotypes.

The deep-level immunoSEQ assay was used. Clones were read by immunoSEQ multiplex PCR, and TCRdb kept only the in-frame ones, dropping some. In the table there are approximately 600,000 clones, around 96% of which are singletons. The CDR3 covers 12 residues. Germline values: CDR1 SEHNR, CDR2 FQNEAQ (reference sequence). Worth noting for this clone: Antigen specificity is unknown.

CD45RO-negative, CCR7-positively selected cells formed the naive CD8 fraction, excluding terminally differentiated effector memory CD45RA+ cells. Adult Caucasians living in Nashville, Tennessee made up all of the donors. The rearrangement links TRBV7-9 to TRBJ2-5; D not certain. The J call is doubtful: the DNA matches TRBJ2-7 better. Source material: naive CD8+ T cells sorted from blood. The clonotype comes from a woman in her twenties or thirties in good health. Written as DNA, the CDR3 is TGTGCCAGCAGCTTACCCAACCACGAGCAGTACTTC. This translates into CASSLPNHEQYF.